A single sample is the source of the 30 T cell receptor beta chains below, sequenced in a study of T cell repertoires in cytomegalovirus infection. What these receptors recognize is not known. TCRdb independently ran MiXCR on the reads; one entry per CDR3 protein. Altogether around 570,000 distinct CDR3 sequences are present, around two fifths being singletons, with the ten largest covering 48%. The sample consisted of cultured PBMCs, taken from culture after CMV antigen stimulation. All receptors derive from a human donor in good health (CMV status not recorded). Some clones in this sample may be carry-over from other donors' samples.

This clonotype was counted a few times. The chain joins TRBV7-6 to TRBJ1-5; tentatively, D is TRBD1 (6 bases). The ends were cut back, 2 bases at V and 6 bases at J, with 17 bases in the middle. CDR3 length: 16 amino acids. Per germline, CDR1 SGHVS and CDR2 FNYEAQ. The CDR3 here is CASSLPPGVGGQPQHF. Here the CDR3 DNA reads TGTGCCAGCAGCTTACCCCCGGGTGTAGGGGGTCAGCCCCAGCATTTT.

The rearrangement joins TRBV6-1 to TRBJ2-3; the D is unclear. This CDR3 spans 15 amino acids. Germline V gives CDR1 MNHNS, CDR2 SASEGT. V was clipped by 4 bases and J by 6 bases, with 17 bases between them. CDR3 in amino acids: CASSADLGTLDTQYF. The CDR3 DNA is TGTGCCAGCAGTGCCGACCTGGGAACTTTGGATACGCAGTATTTT.

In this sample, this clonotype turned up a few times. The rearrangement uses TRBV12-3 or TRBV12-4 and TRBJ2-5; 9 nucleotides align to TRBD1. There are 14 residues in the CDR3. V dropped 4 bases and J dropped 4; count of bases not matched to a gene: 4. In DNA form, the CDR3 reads TGTGCCAGCAGTTCCGGGACAGGGTCAGAGACCCAGTACTTC. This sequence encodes CASSSGTGSETQYF.

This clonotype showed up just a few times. DNA of the CDR3: TGTGCCAGCTCGCGGAACAGGTCCCCGGCTGTTCAGTACTTC. Translated: CASSRNRSPAVQYF. The chain links TRBV6-1 to TRBJ2-4; weak D call: TRBD1 (5 bases). Germline CDR1 reads MNHNS; CDR2 reads SASEGT. V lost 8 bases to trimming and J lost 11 bases, with 22 bases between them. CDR3 length: 14 residues.

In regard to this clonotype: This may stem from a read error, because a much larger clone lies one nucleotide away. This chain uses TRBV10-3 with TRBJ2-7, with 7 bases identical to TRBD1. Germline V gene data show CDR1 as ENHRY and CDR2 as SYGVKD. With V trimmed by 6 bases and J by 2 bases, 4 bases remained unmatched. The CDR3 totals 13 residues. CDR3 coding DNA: TGTGCCATCAGCAGGACAGGAGCCTACGAGCAGTACTTC. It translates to CAISRTGAYEQYF.

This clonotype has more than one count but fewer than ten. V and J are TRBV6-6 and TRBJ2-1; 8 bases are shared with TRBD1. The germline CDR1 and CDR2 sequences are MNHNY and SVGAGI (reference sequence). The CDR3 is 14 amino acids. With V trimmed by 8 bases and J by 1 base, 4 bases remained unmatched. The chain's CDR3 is CASRQGFSYNEQFF. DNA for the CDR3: TGTGCCAGCCGACAGGGGTTTTCCTACAATGAGCAGTTCTTC.

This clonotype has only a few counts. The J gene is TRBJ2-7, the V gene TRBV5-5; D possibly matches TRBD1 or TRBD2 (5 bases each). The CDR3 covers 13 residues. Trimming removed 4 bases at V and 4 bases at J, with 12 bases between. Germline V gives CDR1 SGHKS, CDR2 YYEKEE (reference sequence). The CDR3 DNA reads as TGTGCCAGCAGCAGGGACCCCAAGTACGAGCAGTACTTC. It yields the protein CASSRDPKYEQYF.

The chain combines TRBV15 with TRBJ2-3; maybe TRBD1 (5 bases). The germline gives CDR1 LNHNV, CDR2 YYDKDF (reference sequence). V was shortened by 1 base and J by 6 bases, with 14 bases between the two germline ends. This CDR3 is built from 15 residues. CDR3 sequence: CATSRVTWGRDTQYF. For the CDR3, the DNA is TGTGCCACCAGCAGAGTGACGTGGGGCCGTGATACGCAGTATTTT.

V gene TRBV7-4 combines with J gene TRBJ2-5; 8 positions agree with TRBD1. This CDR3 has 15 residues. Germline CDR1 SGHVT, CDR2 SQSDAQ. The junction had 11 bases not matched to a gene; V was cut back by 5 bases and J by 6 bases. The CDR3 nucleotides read TGTGCCAGCAGCCCAGGGACAGGCGTTATGAAGACCCAGTACTTC. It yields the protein CASSPGTGVMKTQYF.

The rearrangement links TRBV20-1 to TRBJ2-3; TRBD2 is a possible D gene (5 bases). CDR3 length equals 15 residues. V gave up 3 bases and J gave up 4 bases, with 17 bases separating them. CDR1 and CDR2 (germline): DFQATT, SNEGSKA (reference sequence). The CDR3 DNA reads TGCAGTGCTAGCCCGAGCGGTCCTGGGGCAGATACGCAGTATTTT. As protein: CSASPSGPGADTQYF.

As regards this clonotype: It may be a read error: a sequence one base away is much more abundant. The CDR3 sequence is CASSNRDYFSGELFF. The CDR3 coding sequence is TGTGCCAGCAGTAATCGGGACTACTTCAGCGGGGAGCTGTTTTTT. This chain joins TRBV7-8 and TRBJ2-2, with 7 bases identical to TRBD2. The CDR3 runs 15 residues. Germline V gene data show CDR1 as SGHVS and CDR2 as FQNEAQ. V gave up 6 bases and J gave up 7 bases; unmatched junction bases: 11. The full variable domain, in which reference TRBV7-8 and TRBJ2-2 provide the parts outside the CDR3, is GAGVSQSPRYKVAKRGQDVALRCDPISGHVSLFWYQQALGQGPEFLTYFQNEAQLDKSGLPSDRFFAERPEGSVSTLKIQRTQQEDSAVYLCASSNRDYFSGELFFGEGSRLTVL.

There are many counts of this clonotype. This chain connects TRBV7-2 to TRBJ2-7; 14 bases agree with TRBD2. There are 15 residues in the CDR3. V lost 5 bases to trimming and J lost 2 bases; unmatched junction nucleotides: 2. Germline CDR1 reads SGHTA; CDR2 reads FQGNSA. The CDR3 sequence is CASSRLAGGAYEQYF. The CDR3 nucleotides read TGTGCCAGCAGCCGACTAGCGGGGGGGGCCTACGAGCAGTACTTC.

CDR3 sequence (DNA): TGTGCCAGCAGCACTAGCTCAAGCTCCTACAATGAGCAGTTCTTC. It encodes CASSTSSSSYNEQFF. The V call is TRBV27, the J call TRBJ2-1; TRBD2 might be the D (6 bases). The CDR3 contains 15 residues. Germline V CDR1 and CDR2: MNHEY, SMNVEV (reference sequence). Trimming pared 6 bases from V and 0 bases from J, leaving 12 bases between.

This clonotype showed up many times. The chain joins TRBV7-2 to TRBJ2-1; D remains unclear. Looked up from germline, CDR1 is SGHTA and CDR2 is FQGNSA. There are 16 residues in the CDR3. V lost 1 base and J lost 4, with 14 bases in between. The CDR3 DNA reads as TGTGCCAGCAGCTTAGGGGGTTCGGGCAGATACAATGAGCAGTTCTTC. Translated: CASSLGGSGRYNEQFF.

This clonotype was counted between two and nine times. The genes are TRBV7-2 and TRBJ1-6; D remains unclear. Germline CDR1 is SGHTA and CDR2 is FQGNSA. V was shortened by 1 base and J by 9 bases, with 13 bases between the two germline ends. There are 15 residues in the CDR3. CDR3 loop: CASSLVGAHGSPLHF. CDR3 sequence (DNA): TGTGCCAGCAGCTTAGTGGGCGCCCATGGTTCACCCCTCCACTTT.

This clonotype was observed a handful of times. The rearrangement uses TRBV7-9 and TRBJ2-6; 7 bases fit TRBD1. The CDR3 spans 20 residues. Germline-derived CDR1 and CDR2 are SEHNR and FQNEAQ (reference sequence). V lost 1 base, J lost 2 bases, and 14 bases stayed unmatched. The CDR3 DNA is TGTGCCAGCAGCTTAGTCATACGACAGGGAGAGGGGGCTGGGGCCAACGTCCTGACTTTC. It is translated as CASSLVIRQGEGAGANVLTF.

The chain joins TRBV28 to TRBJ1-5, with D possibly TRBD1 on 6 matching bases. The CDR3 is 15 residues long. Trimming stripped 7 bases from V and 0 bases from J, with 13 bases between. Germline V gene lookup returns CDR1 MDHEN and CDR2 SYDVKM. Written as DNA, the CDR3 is TGTGCCAGCATCTATACAGGGCCTAGCAATCAGCCCCAGCATTTT. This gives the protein CASIYTGPSNQPQHF.

For the CDR3, the DNA is TGTGCCAGCAGTCGACTTACCGGGACGGTTCAAGAGACCCAGTACTTC. Residues: CASSRLTGTVQETQYF. The chain recombines TRBV27 with TRBJ2-5, with D possibly being TRBD1 or TRBD2 (5 bases each). The length of the CDR3 is 16 residues. The germline V and J ends were trimmed by 5 bases and 2 bases, with 18 bases remaining between them. Germline lookup yields CDR1 MNHEY and CDR2 SMNVEV (reference sequence).

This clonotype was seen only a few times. The CDR3: CASSVFGDTQYF. As DNA, the CDR3 is TGTGCCAGCAGTGTTTTCGGAGATACGCAGTATTTT. This chain joins TRBV7-8 and TRBJ2-3; D is ambiguous. V was pared by 6 bases and J by 5 bases, with 9 bases between. Germline V lookup: CDR1 SGHVS, CDR2 FQNEAQ. The CDR3 contains 12 residues.

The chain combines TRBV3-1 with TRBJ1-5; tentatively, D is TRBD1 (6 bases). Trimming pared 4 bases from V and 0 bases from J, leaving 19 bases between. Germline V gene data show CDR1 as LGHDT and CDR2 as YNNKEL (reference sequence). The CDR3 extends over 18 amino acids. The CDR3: CASSRRTMTGPSNQPQHF. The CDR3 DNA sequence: TGTGCCAGCAGCCGAAGAACCATGACAGGCCCTAGCAATCAGCCCCAGCATTTT.

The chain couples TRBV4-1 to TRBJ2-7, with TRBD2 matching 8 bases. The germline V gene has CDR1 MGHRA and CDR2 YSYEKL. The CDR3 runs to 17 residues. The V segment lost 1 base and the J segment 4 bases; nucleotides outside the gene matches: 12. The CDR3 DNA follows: TGCGCCAGCAGCCAAGGGGCCCCTGCGGGGGGCCTATACGAGCAGTACTTC. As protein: CASSQGAPAGGLYEQYF.

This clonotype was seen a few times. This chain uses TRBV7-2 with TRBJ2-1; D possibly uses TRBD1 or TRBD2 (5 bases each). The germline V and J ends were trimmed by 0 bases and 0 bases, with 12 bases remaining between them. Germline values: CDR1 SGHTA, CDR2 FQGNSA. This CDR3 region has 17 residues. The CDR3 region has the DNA TGTGCCAGCAGCTTAGCGCCCCCCGGGGCCTCCTACAATGAGCAGTTCTTC. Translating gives CASSLAPPGASYNEQFF.

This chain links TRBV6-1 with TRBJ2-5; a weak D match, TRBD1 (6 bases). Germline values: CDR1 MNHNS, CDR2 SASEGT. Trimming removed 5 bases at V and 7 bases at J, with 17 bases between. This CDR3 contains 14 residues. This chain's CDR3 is CASSLDVLGGTQYF. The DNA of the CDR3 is TGTGCCAGCAGTCTGGACGTACTAGGGGGGACCCAGTACTTC.

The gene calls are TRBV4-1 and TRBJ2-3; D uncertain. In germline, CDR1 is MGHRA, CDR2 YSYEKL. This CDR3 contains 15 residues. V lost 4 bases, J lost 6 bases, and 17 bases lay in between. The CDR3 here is CASSPSLTQRDTQYF. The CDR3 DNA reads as TGCGCCAGCAGCCCATCCTTGACCCAGCGCGATACGCAGTATTTT.

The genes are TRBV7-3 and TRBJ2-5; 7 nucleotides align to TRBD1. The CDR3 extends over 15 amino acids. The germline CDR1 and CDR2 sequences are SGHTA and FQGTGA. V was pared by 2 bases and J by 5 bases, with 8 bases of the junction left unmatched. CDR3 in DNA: TGTGCCAGCAGCTTACAAGGGGGCTTAAGGGAGACCCAGTACTTC. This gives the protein CASSLQGGLRETQYF.

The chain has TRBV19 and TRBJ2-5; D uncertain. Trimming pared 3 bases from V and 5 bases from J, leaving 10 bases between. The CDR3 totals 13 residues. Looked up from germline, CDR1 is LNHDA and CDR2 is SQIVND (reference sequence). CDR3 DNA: TGTGCCAGTAGTATTGGTCGTGAGGAGACCCAGTACTTC. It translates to CASSIGREETQYF.

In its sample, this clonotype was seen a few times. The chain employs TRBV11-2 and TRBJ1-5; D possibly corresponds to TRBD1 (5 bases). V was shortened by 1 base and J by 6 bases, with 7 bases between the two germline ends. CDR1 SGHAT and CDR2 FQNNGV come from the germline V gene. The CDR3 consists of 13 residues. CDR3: CASSLGQTQPQHF. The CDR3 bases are TGTGCCAGCAGCTTAGGACAGACTCAGCCCCAGCATTTT.

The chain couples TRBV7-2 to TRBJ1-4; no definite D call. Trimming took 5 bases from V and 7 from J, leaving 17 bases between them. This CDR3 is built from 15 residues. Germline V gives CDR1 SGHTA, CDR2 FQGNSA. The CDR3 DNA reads TGTGCCAGCAGCCCCACCGGAACTTTGGGTGAAAAACTGTTTTTT. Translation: CASSPTGTLGEKLFF.

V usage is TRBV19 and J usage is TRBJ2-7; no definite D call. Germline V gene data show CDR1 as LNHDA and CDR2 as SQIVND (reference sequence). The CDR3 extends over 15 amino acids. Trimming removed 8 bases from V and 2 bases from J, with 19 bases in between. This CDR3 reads CASPDPTGPPYEQYF. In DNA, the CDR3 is TGTGCCAGTCCCGACCCCACTGGACCCCCCTACGAGCAGTACTTC.

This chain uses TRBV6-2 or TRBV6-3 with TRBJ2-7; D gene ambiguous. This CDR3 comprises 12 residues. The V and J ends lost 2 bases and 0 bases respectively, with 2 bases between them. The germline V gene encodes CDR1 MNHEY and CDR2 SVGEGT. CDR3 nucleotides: TGTGCCAGCAGTTACCCCTCCTACGAGCAGTACTTC. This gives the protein CASSYPSYEQYF.